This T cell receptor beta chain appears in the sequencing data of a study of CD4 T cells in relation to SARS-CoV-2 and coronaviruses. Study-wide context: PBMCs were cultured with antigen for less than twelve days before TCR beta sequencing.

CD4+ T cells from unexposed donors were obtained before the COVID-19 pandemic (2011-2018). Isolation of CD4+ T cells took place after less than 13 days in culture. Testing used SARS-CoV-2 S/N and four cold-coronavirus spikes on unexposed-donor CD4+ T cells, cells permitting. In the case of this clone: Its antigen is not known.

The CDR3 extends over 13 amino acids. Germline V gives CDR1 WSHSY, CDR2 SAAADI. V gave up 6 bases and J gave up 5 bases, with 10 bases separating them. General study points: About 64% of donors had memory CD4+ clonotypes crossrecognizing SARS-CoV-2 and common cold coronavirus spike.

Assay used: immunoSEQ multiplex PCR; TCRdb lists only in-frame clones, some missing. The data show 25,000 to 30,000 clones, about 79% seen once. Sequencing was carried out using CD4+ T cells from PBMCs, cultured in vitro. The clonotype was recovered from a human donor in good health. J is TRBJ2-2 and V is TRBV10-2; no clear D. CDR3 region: CASRQSLTGELFF. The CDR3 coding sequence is TGCGCCAGCAGGCAGAGTCTTACCGGGGAGCTGTTTTTT.